The T cell receptor (beta chain) under discussion was sequenced for a study of CD8 T cells in Susac syndrome. As regards this clonotype: Its antigen is not identified.

Study-wide results and caveats: It was acknowledged in the study that the number of individuals who were included in its TCR sequencing and HLA analysis was relatively small.

Reverse transcription of roughly 0.45 to 1 ug RNA used random hexamers. MiXCR, run by TCRdb on the immunoSEQ multiplex PCR reads, gives a single entry per CDR3 protein. The sample carries just over 150,000 distinct CDR3 sequences, just under 97% recorded once. This receptor was obtained from a human donor with multiple sclerosis. Sequenced: CD8+ T cells from PBMCs.

The DNA of the CDR3 is TGTGCCAGCAGTTACAGGGGGGCAGAGCGGAGCACAGATACGCAGTATTTT. Protein product: CASSYRGAERSTDTQYF. The chain employs TRBV6-5 and TRBJ2-3; the D gene could be TRBD1 or TRBD2 (6 bases each). V lost 2 bases, J lost 0 bases, and 15 bases lay in between. The CDR3 covers 17 residues. In germline, CDR1 is MNHEY, CDR2 SVGAGI.